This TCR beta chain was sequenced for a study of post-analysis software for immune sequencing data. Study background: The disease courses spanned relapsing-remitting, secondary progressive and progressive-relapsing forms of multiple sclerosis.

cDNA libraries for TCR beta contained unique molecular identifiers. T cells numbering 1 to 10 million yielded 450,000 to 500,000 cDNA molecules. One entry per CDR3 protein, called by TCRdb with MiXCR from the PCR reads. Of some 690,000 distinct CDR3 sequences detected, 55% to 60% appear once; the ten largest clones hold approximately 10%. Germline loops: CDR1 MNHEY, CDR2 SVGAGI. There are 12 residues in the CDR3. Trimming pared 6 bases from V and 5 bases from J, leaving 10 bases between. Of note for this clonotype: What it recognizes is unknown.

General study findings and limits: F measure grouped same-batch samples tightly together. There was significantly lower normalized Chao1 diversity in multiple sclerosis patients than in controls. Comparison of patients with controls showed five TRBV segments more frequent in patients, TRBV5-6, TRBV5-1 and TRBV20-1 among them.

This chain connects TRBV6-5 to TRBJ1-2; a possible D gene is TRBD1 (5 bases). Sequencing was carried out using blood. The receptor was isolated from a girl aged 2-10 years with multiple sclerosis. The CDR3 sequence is CASRSQGYGYTF. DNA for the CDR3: TGTGCCAGCAGATCCCAGGGATATGGCTACACCTTC.